This T cell receptor beta chain derives from a study of blood T cell repertoires in COVID-19. Sequencing was performed with immunoSEQ multiplex PCR; in TCRdb, only in-frame clones are kept and a portion is missing. The sample gives under 350,000 clones, around 86% of which show up once; under 3% is in the top ten. In its sample, this clone was seen once. The CDR3 totals 15 residues. V lost 2 bases and J lost 0, with 8 bases in between. Germline CDR1 MNHEY, CDR2 SVGAGI. Enrolled through a virtual design, the participants were between about 18 and 100 years of age and came from 24 US areas. Sequenced: PBMCs or T cells enriched from blood (not recorded which). This chain joins TRBV6-5 and TRBJ1-3, with no clear D. The sequence was collected from a woman between 18 and 29 years old who had recovered from COVID-19. In DNA form, the CDR3 reads TGTGCCAGCAGTTACACGCCCAGCTCTGGAAACACCATATATTTT. Amino acids: CASSYTPSSGNTIYF.